The sequence of this T cell receptor beta chain was determined in a study of T cell repertoires in cytomegalovirus infection. The table lists this clonotype with a few counts. The antigen is unknown. TCRdb used MiXCR to reprocess the reads, holding one entry per CDR3 protein. The sample holds tens of thousands of distinct CDR3 sequences; about 27% are singletons and the top ten take 45% to 75%. The J segment lost 0 bases and the V segment lost 0 bases, leaving 11 bases of the junction unmatched. The CDR3 is 20 residues long. The germline V gene encodes CDR1 LGHNA and CDR2 YSLEER. The V gene is TRBV4-3, the J gene TRBJ2-7, with 13 nucleotides matching TRBD2. The sample in question was CD8+ T cells from cultured PBMCs, obtained from culture after CMV antigen stimulation. This clonotype originated in a human donor in good health (CMV status not recorded). Some clones in this sample may be carry-over from other donors' samples. The chain's CDR3 is CASSQDVPGLAGYSSYEQYF. CDR3 bases: TGCGCCAGCAGCCAAGATGTGCCGGGACTAGCGGGATATAGCTCCTACGAGCAGTACTTC.